This T cell receptor (beta chain) was profiled in a study of shared clonotypes between healthy human individuals. Germline trimming cut 3 bases from V and 5 bases from J; bases unmatched to any gene: 3. This CDR3 has 14 amino acids. Germline V lookup: CDR1 LNHNV, CDR2 YYDKDF (reference sequence). Profiling relied on immunoSEQ multiplex PCR, and the TCRdb table lists in-frame clones only, not all of them. Of hundreds of thousands of clones in the sample, roughly 96% were seen once. The naive CD8 subset, CD45RO-negative cells positively selected for CCR7, excluded terminally differentiated effector memory CD45RA+ cells.

The sample comprised naive CD8+ T cells sorted from blood. The chain uses TRBV15 and TRBJ2-5; 10 bases align to TRBD1. The TCR originated in a woman in her twenties or thirties in good health. CDR3: CATSSDRGRETQYF. The CDR3, as DNA: TGTGCCACCAGCAGTGACAGGGGGCGTGAGACCCAGTACTTC.